Listed below are T cell receptor beta chains from one sample, sequenced in a study of memory CD4+ T cells and cytomegalovirus serostatus. Assay used: immunoSEQ multiplex PCR; TCRdb lists only in-frame clones, some missing. The sample has 45,000 or so clones, 79% seen once. The sample comprised memory CD4+ T cells from blood. The receptors shown here come from an adult in good health and CMV-seronegative. Both conserved end residues are trimmed from each CDR3. Fields, in order: clone size, J gene, V gene, CDR3 protein. Expanded clones are given a class, and other clones once, few, many or no size at all.

>NA|TRBJ1-1|TRBV6-5
ASSPRRNTEAF
>NA|TRBJ1-3|TRBV11-2
ASSSLRGSGNTIY
>NA|TRBJ2-5|TRBV7-2
ASSLARAQETQY
>NA|TRBJ2-6|TRBV18
ASSSQRSGSGANVLT
>NA|TRBJ1-1|TRBV2
ASSGRAGTGNTEAF
>NA|TRBJ1-1|TRBV10-2
ASSDGQGRTEAF
>NA|TRBJ2-5|TRBV5-1
ASSFAAETQY
>NA|TRBJ1-1|TRBV29-1
SVEEVNTEAF
>NA|TRBJ1-2|TRBV30
AWSSSARIHNYGYT
>once|TRBJ1-1|TRBV5-8
ASSLPKTEAF
>NA|TRBJ2-3|TRBV15
ATSAESGLLTDTQY
>few|TRBJ1-4|TRBV4-2
ASSLGADLKVTNEKLF
>NA|TRBJ2-7|TRBV10-3
AISESSGGYAPRRYEQY
>NA|TRBJ2-1|TRBV5-4
ASSPRTRSQLGEQF
>NA|TRBJ2-6|TRBV19
ASRGLGANVLT
>NA|TRBJ1-5|TRBV30
AWSLAGNQPQH
>NA|TRBJ1-1|TRBV5-1
ASSLAGQRNTEAF
>NA|TRBJ2-7|TRBV11-3
ASSFERGPAYEQY
>NA|TRBJ2-7|TRBV5-6
ASSLWEMGVGGNRGY
>NA|TRBJ2-1|TRBV7-9
ASSLGLERTNEQF
>NA|TRBJ1-2|TRBV7-8
ASSLVGGHYGYT
>once|TRBJ1-1|TRBV18
ASSPGAERGTEAF
>few|TRBJ2-3|TRBV4-3
ASSQEEGTIDTQY
>NA|TRBJ2-7|TRBV2
ASRDDREYYEQY
>NA|TRBJ2-7|TRBV7-2
ASSSQGYEQY
>few|TRBJ1-3|TRBV30
AWTPRAGNTIY
>NA|TRBJ1-3|TRBV19
ASSPTDSRKSTIY
>NA|TRBJ2-3|TRBV4-2
ASSQVAGGVTDTQY
>NA|TRBJ2-7|TRBV5-4
ASSSDRYEQY
>NA|TRBJ1-6|TRBV5-1
ASSLQGDHSPLH
>NA|TRBJ1-2|TRBV5-8
ASSLRQGAYGYT
>few|TRBJ1-3|TRBV6-4
ASSDSGGSGNTIY
>NA|TRBJ2-7|TRBV2
ASGDREVGQY
>NA|TRBJ1-4|TRBV21-1
ASSGDRRTTNEKLF
>NA|TRBJ2-3|TRBV7-9
ASNDVSSTDTQY
>few|TRBJ1-3|TRBV4-1
ASSQGGGISGNTIY
>NA|TRBJ1-2|TRBV20-1
SASYQDGYT
>NA|TRBJ2-3|TRBV5-4
ASSSPPGGSSTDTQY
>once|TRBJ2-3|TRBV7-2
ASSRTSGRATDTQY
>few|TRBJ1-2|TRBV6-1
ASSEGRSYGYT
>NA|TRBJ2-1|TRBV21-1
ASSKEVPQPPDYNEQF
>NA|TRBJ2-1|TRBV7-2
ASSLAGTSGSGEQF
>NA|TRBJ1-3|TRBV5-1
ASSLDTGNTIY
>NA|TRBJ1-2|TRBV5-4
ASSSRGSGYT
>NA|TRBJ1-4|TRBV6-6
ASRNYDREKLF
>NA|TRBJ2-5|TRBV11-1
ASSLIETQY
>once|TRBJ2-1|TRBV9
ASSVKPMGPAVF
>NA|TRBJ2-1|TRBV5-1
ASRRRGFEQF
>NA|TRBJ1-3|TRBV7-9
ASSFRASGNTIY
>NA|TRBJ1-4|TRBV6-6
ASSPGGTDSEKLF
>NA|TRBJ2-3|TRBV10-2
ASRPGLAGSMADTQY
>NA|TRBJ1-2|TRBV11-2
ASSSQGTGEGYT
>NA|TRBJ2-1|TRBV7-7
ASGPAGLSYNEQF
>NA|TRBJ2-3|TRBV5-1
ASSFDSGRTDTQY
>NA|TRBJ2-1|TRBV2
ASSPGTVNEQF
>NA|TRBJ1-2|TRBV7-8
ASSDRNYGYT
>NA|TRBJ2-3|TRBV5-1
ASSPEWVEDTQY